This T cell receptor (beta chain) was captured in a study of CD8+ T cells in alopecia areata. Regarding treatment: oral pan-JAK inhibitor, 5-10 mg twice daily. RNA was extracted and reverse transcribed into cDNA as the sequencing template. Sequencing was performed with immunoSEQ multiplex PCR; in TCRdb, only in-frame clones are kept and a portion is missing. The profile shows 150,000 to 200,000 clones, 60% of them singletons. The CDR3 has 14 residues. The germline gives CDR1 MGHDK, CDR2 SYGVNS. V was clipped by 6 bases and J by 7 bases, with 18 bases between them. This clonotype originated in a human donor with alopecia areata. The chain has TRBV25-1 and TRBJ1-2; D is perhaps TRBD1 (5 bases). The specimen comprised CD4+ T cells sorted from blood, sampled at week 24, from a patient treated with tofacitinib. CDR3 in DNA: TGTGCCAGCAGCATCCCGGGACCGGCGAGTGGCTACACCTTC. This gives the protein CASSIPGPASGYTF.